A selection of T cell receptor beta chains follows, all from one sample in a study of shared clonotypes between healthy human individuals. Assay: immunoSEQ multiplex PCR; the TCRdb copy retains only in-frame clones and omits some. Among around 2.5 million clones, roughly 93% were seen once, and the ten largest hold 0.36%. Sequenced sample: naive CD4+ T cells from PBMCs. The receptors shown here come from a man aged 18 to 35 in good health. Some clones in this sample may be carry-over from other donors' samples. Both conserved end residues are part of each CDR3. D genes are given only for firm matches. Clone sizes are given selectively: once, few, many, or a class where the clone is expanded.

-,TRBJ2-2,TRBV5-1,TRBD2,CASSLAGRASTGELFF,TGCGCCAGCAGCCTGGCAGGGAGGGCGAGCACCGGGGAGCTGTTTTTT
-,TRBJ2-2,TRBV28,-,CASSISRELFF,TGTGCCAGCAGTATAAGCAGGGAGCTGTTTTTT
few,TRBJ1-1,TRBV7-9,-,CASRGMANTEAFF,TGTGCCAGCAGGGGGATGGCGAACACTGAAGCTTTCTTT
-,TRBJ2-3,TRBV7-2,-,CASSLLRQTSTDTQYF,TGTGCCAGCAGCTTACTTCGGCAGACTAGCACAGATACGCAGTATTTT
-,TRBJ2-2,TRBV9,-,CASSVRGGDTGELFF,TGTGCCAGCAGCGTGAGAGGAGGGGACACCGGGGAGCTGTTTTTT
few,TRBJ1-4,TRBV28,-,CASSAAFRAEKLFF,TGTGCCAGCAGTGCGGCCTTCCGAGCCGAAAAACTGTTTTTT
-,TRBJ2-5,TRBV7-9,-,CASSLSPAETQYF,TGTGCCAGCAGCTTATCTCCAGCAGAGACCCAGTACTTC
-,TRBJ2-1,TRBV5-1,-,CASSWAWNEQFF,TGCGCCAGCAGCTGGGCCTGGAATGAGCAGTTCTTC
-,TRBJ2-7,TRBV6-5,-,CASSYSIQGAYEQYF,TGTGCCAGCAGTTACTCGATTCAGGGTGCCTACGAGCAGTACTTC
-,TRBJ1-2,TRBV21-1,-,CASNEPRDISNYGYTF,TGTGCCAGCAATGAACCTCGGGACATCTCTAACTATGGCTACACCTTC
-,TRBJ2-5,TRBV5-8,-,CASSLGSGVAQYF,TGTGCCAGCAGCTTGGGTTCGGGGGTGGCCCAGTACTTC
once,TRBJ2-2,TRBV25-1,TRBD1,CASSELGTGWDTGELFF,TGTGCCAGCAGTGAATTAGGGACAGGGTGGGACACCGGGGAGCTGTTTTTT
-,TRBJ2-5,TRBV27,TRBD2,CASSPGGQETQYF,TGTGCCAGCAGCCCGGGGGGACAAGAGACCCAGTACTTC
-,TRBJ2-7,TRBV29-1,TRBD2,CSVKRLAGDSEQYF,TGCAGCGTCAAGAGACTAGCGGGAGATAGCGAGCAGTACTTC
-,TRBJ1-2,TRBV6-1,TRBD1,CASSVSGQGTYGYTF,TGTGCCAGCAGTGTATCGGGACAGGGTACCTATGGCTACACCTTC
-,TRBJ2-1,TRBV7-2,TRBD2,CASSPQGGAGWGEQFF,TGTGCCAGCAGCCCGCAGGGAGGAGCGGGATGGGGTGAGCAGTTCTTC
-,TRBJ2-5,TRBV30,-,CAWSVGRLGGSETQYF,TGTGCCTGGAGTGTTGGGAGGCTTGGAGGATCAGAGACCCAGTACTTC
-,TRBJ2-7,TRBV25-1,TRBD1,CASSTGQGREQYF,TGTGCCAGCAGTACCGGACAGGGGCGCGAGCAGTACTTC
once,TRBJ1-2,TRBV6-6,-,CASSYKNGYTF,TGTGCCAGCAGTTACAAAAATGGCTACACCTTC
-,TRBJ2-1,TRBV29-1,TRBD1,CSVYRGQGDNEQFF,TGCAGCGTTTACCGCGGACAGGGGGACAATGAGCAGTTCTTC
-,TRBJ2-7,TRBV2,TRBD2,CASSEGSSGHRSYEQYF,TGTGCCAGCAGTGAAGGTTCTAGCGGGCACCGTTCCTACGAGCAGTACTTC
-,TRBJ1-2,TRBV19,TRBD1,CASSTGTGFPALYGYTF,TGTGCCAGTAGTACAGGGACAGGCTTTCCTGCCCTCTATGGCTACACCTTC
-,TRBJ2-3,TRBV4-1,-,CASSQVGKPDTQYF,TGCGCCAGCAGCCAAGTGGGTAAGCCAGATACGCAGTATTTT
-,TRBJ2-5,TRBV5-6,-,CASSLAFVGGGETQYF,TGTGCCAGCAGCTTGGCCTTCGTCGGGGGAGGAGAGACCCAGTACTTC
-,TRBJ2-5,TRBV30,TRBD1,CAWSEGALLTQYF,TGTGCCTGGAGTGAGGGGGCATTGTTGACCCAGTACTTC
-,TRBJ2-7,TRBV7-2,-,CASSYSGSYEQYF,TGTGCCAGCAGCTACTCAGGGTCCTACGAGCAGTACTTC
-,TRBJ1-2,TRBV9,-,CASSVEMRGQGYTF,TGTGCCAGCAGCGTAGAAATGAGGGGACAAGGCTACACCTTC
-,TRBJ2-5,TRBV11-2,TRBD2,CASSLRFGTSGPQETQYF,TGTGCCAGCAGCTTAAGGTTTGGGACTAGCGGGCCCCAAGAGACCCAGTACTTC
-,TRBJ2-7,TRBV18,TRBD1,CASSETYTGAQQYF,TGTGCCAGCTCAGAGACTTACACAGGGGCCCAGCAGTACTTC
-,TRBJ2-1,TRBV5-4,-,CASSFGGAVTYNEQFF,TGTGCCAGCAGCTTTGGCGGAGCGGTCACCTACAATGAGCAGTTCTTC
-,TRBJ2-7,TRBV28,-,CASSLIPGVIYEQYF,TGTGCCAGCAGTTTAATTCCGGGGGTAATCTACGAGCAGTACTTC
-,TRBJ2-7,TRBV7-8,-,CATKPRGSGSYEQYF,TGTGCCACTAAACCCAGGGGTAGCGGGTCGTACGAGCAGTACTTC
-,TRBJ2-3,TRBV6-1,-,CASSAPLSPHIRSDTQYF,TGTGCCAGCAGTGCCCCGCTATCGCCTCACATAAGGTCAGATACGCAGTATTTT
-,TRBJ1-1,TRBV5-4,-,CASSSWNTEAFF,TGTGCCAGCAGCTCCTGGAACACTGAAGCTTTCTTT
-,TRBJ2-1,TRBV5-1,-,CASSDTGVQFF,TGCGCCAGCAGCGACACGGGAGTGCAGTTCTTC
once,TRBJ1-5,TRBV4-3,-,CASSQSHRVRGQPQHF,TGCGCCAGCAGCCAGAGTCACAGGGTACGCGGTCAGCCCCAGCATTTT
-,TRBJ2-4,TRBV2,TRBD1,CASSEWDRTNIQYF,TGTGCCAGCAGTGAATGGGACAGGACAAACATTCAGTACTTC
-,TRBJ2-2,TRBV7-3,-,CASSLSVGELFF,TGTGCCAGCAGCTTATCAGTCGGGGAGCTGTTTTTT
-,TRBJ2-1,TRBV5-1,-,CASSFSFIGDSYNEQFF,TGCGCCAGCAGCTTCAGCTTCATAGGGGATTCCTACAATGAGCAGTTCTTC
-,TRBJ2-2,TRBV27,-,CASSVIVERRPGSLTGELFF,TGTGCCAGCAGTGTTATAGTCGAGAGGCGACCGGGGTCCCTCACCGGGGAGCTGTTTTTT
-,TRBJ2-5,TRBV5-1,TRBD2,CASTTGITGRAQYF,TGCGCCAGCACTACCGGAATTACGGGGAGGGCCCAGTACTTC
-,TRBJ2-7,TRBV14,TRBD2,CASSPLAGALLQYF,TGTGCCAGCAGCCCATTAGCGGGCGCACTTCTGCAGTACTTC
-,TRBJ2-1,TRBV5-8,-,CASSFVGGTYNEQFF,TGTGCCAGCAGCTTTGTCGGGGGAACCTACAATGAGCAGTTCTTC
-,TRBJ2-1,TRBV7-2,-,CASSLVSRIGEQFF,TGTGCCAGCAGCTTAGTTTCCAGGATTGGGGAGCAGTTCTTC
once,TRBJ1-2,TRBV5-4,-,CASSRSAGEYGGYTF,TGTGCCAGCAGCCGGTCGGCGGGGGAATACGGAGGCTACACCTTC
-,TRBJ2-1,TRBV7-9,TRBD1,CASSPTGTGLYNEQFF,TGTGCCAGCAGCCCAACCGGGACAGGGCTATACAATGAGCAGTTCTTC
once,TRBJ1-2,TRBV25-1,-,CASSEDALDGYTF,TGTGCCAGCAGTGAAGATGCTCTAGATGGCTACACCTTC
once,TRBJ2-3,TRBV4-3,TRBD2,CASSQASGVSTDTQYF,TGCGCCAGCAGCCAAGCAAGCGGGGTTAGCACAGATACGCAGTATTTT
-,TRBJ2-2,TRBV5-4,TRBD2,CASSLGGRTNTGELFF,TGTGCCAGCAGCTTAGGCGGGAGAACGAACACCGGGGAGCTGTTTTTT
-,TRBJ1-1,TRBV19,-,CASSIRSYTEAFF,TGTGCCAGTAGTATTAGAAGCTACACTGAAGCTTTCTTT
-,TRBJ2-7,TRBV5-1,-,CASSTGTEYEQYF,TGCGCCAGCAGCACGGGGACGGAGTACGAGCAGTACTTC
-,TRBJ2-5,TRBV28,TRBD2,CASRGLAALRETQYF,TGTGCCAGCAGGGGACTAGCGGCCCTCCGGGAGACCCAGTACTTC
-,TRBJ2-3,TRBV7-9,-,CASSLFEYDTQYF,TGTGCCAGCAGCTTGTTCGAGTACGATACGCAGTATTTT